Listed below are T cell receptor beta chains from one sample, sequenced in a study of blood T cell repertoires in COVID-19. This table comes from immunoSEQ multiplex PCR, and its TCRdb copy is limited to in-frame clones, with some not included. The sample yields around 15,000 clones, about 80% seen once. Specimen: peripheral blood. The receptors were sampled from a woman between 65 and 79 years old with active COVID-19. Each CDR3 is given with its conserved first and last residue.

V gene	CDR3 protein
TRBV28	CASSFGITGELFF
TRBV6-5	CASSYRGLAGGYEQYF
TRBV11-2	CASSLVGGLETQYF
TRBV6-5	CASSTQILNTEAFF
TRBV7-8	CASSPRTGRLFNEQFF
TRBV6-4	CASSDTTQALYGYTF
TRBV9	CASSVGLAGGNTGELFF
TRBV29-1	CSVVLFLGDEQYF
TRBV7-2	CAGNTWSEGVNTEAFF
TRBV5-1	CASSFMSNEQFF
TRBV5-4	CASSKGLAGGPGDIQYF
TRBV7-6	CASSLAPSASSYEQYF
TRBV2	CASREGIWSSGANVLTF
TRBV14	CASSQRTGRNEQFF
TRBV9	CASSPAVAGANVLTF
TRBV5-3	CARSYSSGTPKYEQYF
TRBV3-1/TRBV3-2	CASSGLAGSYNEQFF
TRBV4-1	CASSRNPEREQETQYF
TRBV7-2	CASSFSGRSGELFF
TRBV19	CASWDRGSNQPQHF
TRBV28	CASSPRGASISDTQYF
TRBV5-1	CASSSGFRLADTQYF
TRBV10-2	CASIGVTPEAFF
TRBV19	CASSIGGTYTEAFF
TRBV9	CAPRAGGGYTF
TRBV5-4	CASSLDEVLPGGDGYTF